The rows below give T cell receptor beta chains drawn from one sample of a study of cytomegalovirus exposure and HLA in healthy donors. Profiling relied on immunoSEQ multiplex PCR, and the TCRdb table lists in-frame clones only, not all of them. The sample yields under 150,000 clones, roughly four fifths seen once. Input material: PBMCs. The receptors were sampled from a human donor in good health. Each CDR3 is given with its conserved first and last residue. D genes are given only for firm matches. Clone size is given for some rows only: seen once, a few or many times, or a class if the clone is expanded.

clone size: NA; D gene: NA; V gene: TRBV19; J gene: TRBJ2-1; CDR3 DNA: TGTGCCAGTAACACAGGGGGAGGGTACAATGAGCAGTTCTTC; CDR3 protein: CASNTGGGYNEQFF
clone size: few; D gene: TRBD2; V gene: TRBV7-2; J gene: TRBJ2-1; CDR3 DNA: TGTGCCAGCAGCCCTAATCTACTAGCGGACTCCTACAATGAGCAGTTCTTC; CDR3 protein: CASSPNLLADSYNEQFF
clone size: few; D gene: NA; V gene: TRBV21-1; J gene: TRBJ2-5; CDR3 DNA: TGTGCCAGCAGCAAAACCGGGACAGGGGAGATGGAGACCCAGTACTTC; CDR3 protein: CASSKTGTGEMETQYF
clone size: NA; D gene: TRBD2; V gene: TRBV12-5; J gene: TRBJ2-3; CDR3 DNA: TGTGCTAGTGGTTTGGTACTGACCAGGACTAGCGGAAAACCAGGCACAGATACGCAGTATTTT; CDR3 protein: CASGLVLTRTSGKPGTDTQYF
clone size: NA; D gene: NA; V gene: TRBV7-9; J gene: TRBJ1-2; CDR3 DNA: TGTGCCAGCAGTCCGCGGACTCAAAACTATGGCTACACCTTC; CDR3 protein: CASSPRTQNYGYTF
clone size: NA; D gene: NA; V gene: TRBV7-9; J gene: TRBJ1-6; CDR3 DNA: TGTGCCAGCAGCCCAGGATCGGTTCCCCTCCACTTT; CDR3 protein: CASSPGSVPLHF
clone size: few; D gene: NA; V gene: TRBV5-1; J gene: TRBJ2-7; CDR3 DNA: TGCGCCAGCAGCTTGGCGGTGAACTCCTACGAGCAGTACTTC; CDR3 protein: CASSLAVNSYEQYF
clone size: NA; D gene: TRBD1; V gene: TRBV27; J gene: TRBJ2-7; CDR3 DNA: TGTGCCAGCAGTCCCGATGGGACAGGGGATCCCCCCTCCTACGAGCAGTACTTC; CDR3 protein: CASSPDGTGDPPSYEQYF
clone size: NA; D gene: TRBD2; V gene: TRBV7-9; J gene: TRBJ2-7; CDR3 DNA: TGTGCCAGCAGCAGACTAGCTGGTCCCTACGAGCAGTACTTC; CDR3 protein: CASSRLAGPYEQYF
clone size: NA; D gene: TRBD2; V gene: TRBV10-1; J gene: TRBJ2-1; CDR3 DNA: TGCGCCAGCAGCGACATCCAACAACCGGGACTAGCGGGGTTCAGCTCCTACAATGAGCAGTTCTTC; CDR3 protein: CASSDIQQPGLAGFSSYNEQFF
clone size: NA; D gene: NA; V gene: TRBV5-5; J gene: TRBJ2-5; CDR3 DNA: TGTGCCAGCAGGAAACCAACGGGGACCCAGTACTTC; CDR3 protein: CASRKPTGTQYF
clone size: NA; D gene: NA; V gene: TRBV28; J gene: TRBJ1-6; CDR3 DNA: TGTGCCAGCAGTTCGGGAGGTTCACCCCTCCACTTT; CDR3 protein: CASSSGGSPLHF
clone size: NA; D gene: NA; V gene: TRBV9; J gene: TRBJ1-1; CDR3 DNA: TGTGCCAGCGGGCGGGGGAACACTGAAGCTTTCTTT; CDR3 protein: CASGRGNTEAFF
clone size: NA; D gene: NA; V gene: TRBV4-1; J gene: TRBJ2-7; CDR3 DNA: TGCACCCTACAGGGATTTGAGTACGAGCAGTACTTC; CDR3 protein: CTLQGFEYEQYF
clone size: NA; D gene: TRBD2; V gene: TRBV6-1; J gene: TRBJ2-1; CDR3 DNA: TGTGCCAGCAGTGAATTTAGCGGGAACTACAATGAGCAGTTCTTC; CDR3 protein: CASSEFSGNYNEQFF
clone size: NA; D gene: TRBD1; V gene: TRBV9; J gene: TRBJ2-7; CDR3 DNA: TGTGCCAGCAGCGCTGGGACAGGGGACCCCTACGAGCAGTACTTC; CDR3 protein: CASSAGTGDPYEQYF
clone size: few; D gene: NA; V gene: TRBV6-5; J gene: TRBJ2-3; CDR3 DNA: TGTGCCAGCAGTTACTTATCCCGAGCAGATACGCAGTATTTT; CDR3 protein: CASSYLSRADTQYF
clone size: NA; D gene: TRBD1; V gene: TRBV5-4; J gene: TRBJ2-2; CDR3 DNA: TGTGCCAGCAGCTCTCAGACAGGGTGGGACACCGGGGAGCTGTTTTTT; CDR3 protein: CASSSQTGWDTGELFF
clone size: NA; D gene: NA; V gene: TRBV5-1; J gene: TRBJ1-3; CDR3 DNA: TGCGCCGGTTCCGGGGAGCCCTCTGGAAACACCATATATTTT; CDR3 protein: CAGSGEPSGNTIYF
clone size: NA; D gene: TRBD2; V gene: TRBV7-9; J gene: TRBJ2-1; CDR3 DNA: TGTGCCAGCAGCTCCACTAGCGGGAGTGGTGAGCAGTTCTTC; CDR3 protein: CASSSTSGSGEQFF
clone size: NA; D gene: TRBD2; V gene: TRBV19; J gene: TRBJ2-1; CDR3 DNA: TGTGCCAGTAGTCCTTCTGGGCTAGCGGGGGGGCCAGAGGAGCAGTTCTTC; CDR3 protein: CASSPSGLAGGPEEQFF
clone size: NA; D gene: NA; V gene: TRBV11-3; J gene: TRBJ2-7; CDR3 DNA: TGTGCCAGCAGCTTCGACAGTGGGGCCTACGAGCAGTACTTC; CDR3 protein: CASSFDSGAYEQYF
clone size: NA; D gene: NA; V gene: TRBV4-1; J gene: TRBJ1-6; CDR3 DNA: TGCGCCAGCAGCCAGGGAGGGACGGATGTTTCACCCCTCCACTTT; CDR3 protein: CASSQGGTDVSPLHF
clone size: NA; D gene: NA; V gene: TRBV7-3; J gene: TRBJ2-2; CDR3 DNA: TGTGCCAGCAGCTTGCGGGTGACCGGGGAGCTGTTTTTT; CDR3 protein: CASSLRVTGELFF
clone size: NA; D gene: TRBD1; V gene: TRBV7-3; J gene: TRBJ1-1; CDR3 DNA: TGTGCCAGCAGCCAACGACAGGGGGGTTGGACTGAAGCTTTCTTT; CDR3 protein: CASSQRQGGWTEAFF
clone size: NA; D gene: NA; V gene: TRBV5-1; J gene: TRBJ2-7; CDR3 DNA: TGCGCCAGCAGCTCCGGACAGAAGCAGTACTTC; CDR3 protein: CASSSGQKQYF
clone size: NA; D gene: NA; V gene: TRBV10-3; J gene: TRBJ2-3; CDR3 DNA: TGTGCCATCAGTGAGTCGCCGAATCAGGCAGATACGCAGTATTTT; CDR3 protein: CAISESPNQADTQYF
clone size: NA; D gene: NA; V gene: TRBV5-6; J gene: TRBJ1-1; CDR3 DNA: TGTGCCAGCCGACGACAGATGAACACTGAAGCTTTCTTT; CDR3 protein: CASRRQMNTEAFF
clone size: NA; D gene: TRBD1; V gene: TRBV13; J gene: TRBJ2-1; CDR3 DNA: TGTGCCAGCAGCTTCTATTCGGGACAGGGGGAGCATGAGCAGTTCTTC; CDR3 protein: CASSFYSGQGEHEQFF
clone size: NA; D gene: NA; V gene: TRBV10-3; J gene: TRBJ2-3; CDR3 DNA: TGTGCCATCAGTGTGACGGGAGTCGGAGATACGCAGTATTTT; CDR3 protein: CAISVTGVGDTQYF
clone size: NA; D gene: NA; V gene: TRBV14; J gene: TRBJ2-2; CDR3 DNA: TGTGCCAGCAGCCCATGGCAACAGAACACCGGGGAGCTGTTTTTT; CDR3 protein: CASSPWQQNTGELFF
clone size: NA; D gene: NA; V gene: TRBV11-2; J gene: TRBJ2-7; CDR3 DNA: TGTGCCAGCAGTTCTGCCGGACTGTCCTACGAGCAGTACTTC; CDR3 protein: CASSSAGLSYEQYF
clone size: NA; D gene: TRBD2; V gene: TRBV2; J gene: TRBJ2-7; CDR3 DNA: TGTGCCAGCAGTGTACTAGCGGGTGTCTCCTACGAGCAGTACTTC; CDR3 protein: CASSVLAGVSYEQYF
clone size: few; D gene: NA; V gene: TRBV19; J gene: TRBJ1-3; CDR3 DNA: TGTGCCAGCGCATTGGGGGCCTACTCTGGAAACACCATATATTTT; CDR3 protein: CASALGAYSGNTIYF
clone size: NA; D gene: TRBD2; V gene: TRBV5-3; J gene: TRBJ2-1; CDR3 DNA: TGTGCCAGAAGCGTTCGACTAGCGGGGGGAGGGGTGCAGTTCTTC; CDR3 protein: CARSVRLAGGGVQFF
clone size: NA; D gene: TRBD1; V gene: TRBV5-1; J gene: TRBJ2-1; CDR3 DNA: TGCGCCAGCAAACCGGATTGGACAGGGGAAGGCGACAAGTTCTTC; CDR3 protein: CASKPDWTGEGDKFF
clone size: few; D gene: NA; V gene: TRBV9; J gene: TRBJ2-3; CDR3 DNA: TGTGCCAGCAGCGATCCTTACACAGATACGCAGTATTTT; CDR3 protein: CASSDPYTDTQYF
clone size: NA; D gene: TRBD2; V gene: TRBV7-3; J gene: TRBJ2-1; CDR3 DNA: TGTGCCAGCAGCTTAGGGGGTCGCGGGAGTATCTCCTACAATGAGCAGTTCTTC; CDR3 protein: CASSLGGRGSISYNEQFF
clone size: NA; D gene: NA; V gene: TRBV5-4; J gene: TRBJ2-7; CDR3 DNA: TGTGCCAGCAGCACAAATACAGGGAACGAGCAGTACTTC; CDR3 protein: CASSTNTGNEQYF
clone size: NA; D gene: NA; V gene: TRBV4-2; J gene: TRBJ1-2; CDR3 DNA: TGTGCCAGCAGCCAAGAACACGGCGGGGACTATGGCTACACCTTC; CDR3 protein: CASSQEHGGDYGYTF
clone size: NA; D gene: TRBD2; V gene: TRBV28; J gene: TRBJ2-1; CDR3 DNA: TGTGCCAGCAGTTTATGGGGGGGGTCTCATGAGCAGTTCTTC; CDR3 protein: CASSLWGGSHEQFF
clone size: NA; D gene: NA; V gene: TRBV4-1; J gene: TRBJ2-2; CDR3 DNA: TGCGCCAGCAGCCCCCCTGGGGGAGGGGGAACAACCGGGGAGCTGTTTTTT; CDR3 protein: CASSPPGGGGTTGELFF
clone size: NA; D gene: NA; V gene: TRBV7-6; J gene: TRBJ2-3; CDR3 DNA: TGTGCCAGCAGTCCCCTTAGCACAGATACGCAGTATTTT; CDR3 protein: CASSPLSTDTQYF
clone size: NA; D gene: NA; V gene: TRBV2; J gene: TRBJ1-2; CDR3 DNA: TGTGCCAGCAGCCAGACGTGGGGGGGAACCCTATATGGCTACACCTTC; CDR3 protein: CASSQTWGGTLYGYTF
clone size: once; D gene: NA; V gene: TRBV6-1; J gene: TRBJ2-2; CDR3 DNA: TGTGCCAGCAATCCTAGCGCGAACACCGGGGAGCTGTTTTTT; CDR3 protein: CASNPSANTGELFF
clone size: NA; D gene: TRBD1; V gene: TRBV29-1; J gene: TRBJ1-1; CDR3 DNA: TGCAGCGTTGGACAGGGTTTGAACACTGAAGCTTTCTTT; CDR3 protein: CSVGQGLNTEAFF
clone size: NA; D gene: NA; V gene: TRBV4-1; J gene: TRBJ2-5; CDR3 DNA: TGCGCCAGCAGCAGGGGAGGGGGGAAAGAGACCCAGTACTTC; CDR3 protein: CASSRGGGKETQYF
clone size: few; D gene: NA; V gene: TRBV30; J gene: TRBJ1-3; CDR3 DNA: TGTGCCTGGAGTGTATGGCAGGGGACAAACACCATATATTTT; CDR3 protein: CAWSVWQGTNTIYF
clone size: once; D gene: TRBD1; V gene: TRBV7-7; J gene: TRBJ2-7; CDR3 DNA: TGTGCTAGCAGCTTGGACAGGGCCCACGAGCAGTACTTC; CDR3 protein: CASSLDRAHEQYF
clone size: few; D gene: TRBD2; V gene: TRBV5-4; J gene: TRBJ2-1; CDR3 DNA: TGTGCCAGCAGCCGGGCCCCGGGACTAGCGGTATACAATGAGCAGTTCTTC; CDR3 protein: CASSRAPGLAVYNEQFF